Given below is one T cell receptor beta chain in context. The antigen is undetermined. These data originate in a study of CD8+ T cells in alopecia areata. Turning to the study itself: It was 6 to 18 months of tofacitinib, and then there were 6 months off drug. Study conclusions and caveats: Clonality was higher in lesional than normal scalp, especially in alopecia totalis/universalis. In blood and scalp, many expanded lesional clones persisted during tofacitinib.

Sequencing templates came from extracted RNA that was reverse transcribed into cDNA. Profiled with immunoSEQ multiplex PCR; TCRdb holds only in-frame clones, not every one. Here the sample spans some 190,000 clones, just over 65% being singletons. V was pared by 0 bases and J by 4 bases, with 11 bases between. CDR3 length: 15 amino acids. CDR1 MGHRA and CDR2 YSYEKL come from the germline V gene. Regarding treatment: oral pan-JAK inhibitor, 5-10 mg twice daily. The chain combines TRBV4-1 with TRBJ2-3; no reliable D call. This receptor was identified in a human donor with alopecia areata. The sequencing used CD4+ T cells sorted from blood, collected around week 44, from a patient treated with tofacitinib. Written as DNA, the CDR3 is TGCGCCAGCAGCCAAGATCGGGTAGTTGCAGATACGCAGTATTTT. This encodes CASSQDRVVADTQYF.